This T cell receptor beta chain was captured in a study of T cell responses to AZD1222 COVID-19 vaccine. Study results and limitations: Baseline serology detected seropositivity in only 5 or 6 AZD1222 recipients. Spike-wide vaccine-associated CD4 TCRs dominated at 160-218 and 743-854. Recipients of two AZD1222 doses showed rising Spike-specific TCR breadth and depth. Unmutated variant regions are reportedly targeted by nearly half of spike-specific TCRs.

As regards this clone: As yet, its antigen is unknown.

CDR3 size: 13 residues. Germline-derived CDR1 and CDR2 are LGHDT and YNNKEL (reference sequence). The ends were cut back, 5 bases at V and 3 bases at J, with 10 bases in the middle. Assay used: immunoSEQ multiplex PCR; TCRdb lists only in-frame clones, some missing. The sample has over 95,000 clones; approximately 90% are singletons. The sample here was peripheral blood, taken on day 0 of AZD1222 vaccination. The clonotype originates from an adult in good health. The chain uses TRBV3-1 (or the pseudogene TRBV3-2) and TRBJ1-2; D unresolved. CDR3 coding DNA: TGTGCCAGCAGCTCCGGGAGAGACTATGGCTACACCTTC. This gives the protein CASSSGRDYGYTF.